This paragraph covers one T cell receptor (beta chain) sequence. Its antigen is still unknown. No quality values exist for individual bases; no much larger clone is one base distant. This sample is drawn from a study of T cells in Graves' hyperthyroidism and ophthalmopathy (dated by TCRdb to about 2019). At the level of the whole study: Peripheral blood was collected at initial diagnosis, before any treatment. To identify distinguishing TCR V-J signatures, a discovery cohort of around 100 patients was used, comprising some 45 with Graves' ophthalmopathy and around 57 with stable Graves' hyperthyroidism. An independent validation cohort of around 19 hyperthyroidism patients and approximately 15 patients who later progressed to ophthalmopathy tested prospective prediction of ophthalmopathy. The approximately 98 discovery patients were randomly divided into training and test sets at a 7:3 ratio. Thyroid tissue and blood T-cell repertoires from six Graves' hyperthyroidism patients were also compared in the study. After blood sampling, hyperthyroidism patients were treated with methimazole at a starting dose of 30 mg daily, and ophthalmopathy patients were treated with high-dose intravenous methylprednisolone. According to the paper, TCR Vbeta CDR3 sequencing was carried out on approximately 140 peripheral blood samples, which came from more than 40 ophthalmopathy, fewer than 80 hyperthyroidism and roughly 17 progressor patients.

CDR1 SGHNT and CDR2 YENEEA were looked up in the germline V gene. The CDR3 runs 17 amino acids, cysteine and phenylalanine included. Kept here is only the CDR3 DNA, which spans 51 bases and is read in frame from base 1. V is clipped by 6 bases and J by 0 bases, and the sequence between their germline boundaries is 20 bases long. The TCR beta CDR3 regions were amplified from RNA transcripts. A first-round RT-PCR of the TCR CDR3 used the HTBI primer set with the Qiagen OneStep RT-PCR kit. Libraries were constructed in a second round of multiplex PCR, after which size selection and purification were performed. Libraries were sequenced paired-end with 100 bp reads on an Illumina HiSeq2000. On the study's bioinformatics: SOAPnuke was used to process the raw data, with reads discarded if the reads contained adapters or uncalled bases, had a mean Phred below 15, or lacked an exact constant-primer or identifier match. COPE v1.2.5 was used to merge high-quality paired reads, and clonotypes were defined as unique nucleotide sequences. MiTCR v1.1 was used to align the clonotypes against IMGT TRBV, TRBD and TRBJ reference segments. The analysis was restricted to V-J combinations with a frequency above 0.0001, which together covered just over 99% of the repertoires. The TCS score was defined as the ratio of F50 (clonal expansion) to E x V (chaos), calculated using BLOSUM62-based TCRdist between CDR3 peptides within each V-J. Welch's t-statistics and random forest reduced just over 500 V-J features to 10 to 15, which were used in a naive Bayes classifier (R e1071). The similarity between thyroid and blood repertoires was quantified using the Morisita-Horn index. The public reads were reprocessed in TCRdb via fastp at Q25 and MiXCR, keeping in-frame beta chains. Identical CDR3 protein sequences are pooled into one entry, listed with their most common genes and DNA. These V and J calls rely on TCRdb rather than the paper's analysis. The sample profile shows hundreds of thousands of distinct CDR3 sequences; around 39% of them were found once. Together, the top ten hold approximately 8.7% of the sample.

Study-wide conclusions, independent of this receptor: No statistical method was used to fix the sample size in advance, and group allocation was not hidden from the investigators. Blood samples also contained most of the expanded thyroid clonotypes (frequency above 0.001), which suggests that blood repertoires may reflect thyroid immune responses. Ophthalmopathy was separated from stable hyperthyroidism by a 13 V-J signature model, with over 85% sensitivity and 81% to 82% specificity obtained in cross-validation and 80%/75% obtained in testing. In validation, the model predicted progression to ophthalmopathy a median of around six months before onset, with 65% to 71% sensitivity and roughly 73% specificity.

Stable Graves' hyperthyroidism was defined as the absence of progression to ophthalmopathy over 18 months of follow-up. Hyperthyroidism patients were aged 18 to 65 years and newly diagnosed, with disease duration of less than 2 months. Any patient with an uncontrolled infection, another autoimmune disease, pregnancy or lactation was excluded. Diagnoses were established on the basis of clinical symptoms, serum thyroxine and TRAb, thyroid ultrasound, and orbital computed tomography. PBMCs were isolated from more than 8 ml of fresh peripheral blood by Ficoll-Paque density gradient centrifugation. Total RNA was extracted using Trizol reagent, and RNA quality was assessed on an Agilent 2100 Bioanalyzer.

The V gene is TRBV11-3 and the J gene is TRBJ1-1; perhaps TRBD1 is the D gene, with 6 bases matching. The source material was blood. The receptor's source is a man aged 18 to 29 with Graves' hyperthyroidism. CDR3 sequence: CASSQGNTGWMNTEAFF. The DNA reads as follows: TGTGCCAGCAGTCAAGGCAATACAGGGTGGATGAACACTGAAGCTTTCTTT.